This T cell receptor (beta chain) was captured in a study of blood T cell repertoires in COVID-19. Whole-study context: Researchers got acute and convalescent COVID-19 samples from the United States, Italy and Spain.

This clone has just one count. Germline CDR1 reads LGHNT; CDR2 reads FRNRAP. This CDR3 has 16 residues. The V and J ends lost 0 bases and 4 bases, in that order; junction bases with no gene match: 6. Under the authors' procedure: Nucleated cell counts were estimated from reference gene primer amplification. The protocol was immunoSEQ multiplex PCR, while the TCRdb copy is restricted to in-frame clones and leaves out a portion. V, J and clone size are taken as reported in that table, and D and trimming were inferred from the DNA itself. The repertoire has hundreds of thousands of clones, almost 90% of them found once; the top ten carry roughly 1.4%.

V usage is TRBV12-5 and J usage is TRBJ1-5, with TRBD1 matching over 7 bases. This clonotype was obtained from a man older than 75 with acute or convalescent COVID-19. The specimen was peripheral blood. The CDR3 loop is CASGLVPGGGNQPQHF. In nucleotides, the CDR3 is TGTGCTAGTGGTTTGGTGCCAGGGGGAGGAAATCAGCCCCAGCATTTT.